One T cell receptor beta chain is described in this entry. A single base separates this from a much larger clone, so it may be a read error. Sample-barcoded 5' priming and a J-beta primer mix drove a second PCR of about 6 to 11 cycles. TCRdb used MiXCR to reprocess the 5' RACE reads, holding one entry per CDR3 protein. The profile covers fewer than 750,000 distinct CDR3 sequences, with about 50% appearing a single time and approximately 15% taken by the ten largest. The record originates from a study of blood T cells in healthy people across ages. The germline gives CDR1 MDHEN, CDR2 SYDVKM. The CDR3 extends over 14 amino acids.

The receptor was isolated from an elderly woman in good health. This chain connects TRBV28 to TRBJ2-7; weak D call: TRBD1 (6 bases). Sequencing was carried out using blood. Written as DNA, the CDR3 is TGTGCCAGCAGTTCCGGGACAATGATCTACGAGCGGTACTTC. Its protein product is CASSSGTMIYERYF.